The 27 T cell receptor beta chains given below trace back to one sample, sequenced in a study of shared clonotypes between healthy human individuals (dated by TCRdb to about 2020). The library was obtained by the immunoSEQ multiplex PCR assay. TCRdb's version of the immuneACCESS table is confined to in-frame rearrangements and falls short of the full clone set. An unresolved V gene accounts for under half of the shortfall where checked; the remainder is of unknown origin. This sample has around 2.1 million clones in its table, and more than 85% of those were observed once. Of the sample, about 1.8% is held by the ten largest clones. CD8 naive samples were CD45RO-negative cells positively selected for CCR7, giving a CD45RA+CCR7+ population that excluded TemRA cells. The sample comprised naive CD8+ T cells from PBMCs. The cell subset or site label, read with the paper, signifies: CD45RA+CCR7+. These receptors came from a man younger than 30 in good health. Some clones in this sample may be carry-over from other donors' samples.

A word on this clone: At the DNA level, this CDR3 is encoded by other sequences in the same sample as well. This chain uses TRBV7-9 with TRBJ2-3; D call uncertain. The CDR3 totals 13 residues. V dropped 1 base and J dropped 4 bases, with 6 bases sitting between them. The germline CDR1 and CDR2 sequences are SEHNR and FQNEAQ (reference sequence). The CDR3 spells CASSLVSADTQYF. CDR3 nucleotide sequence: TGTGCCAGCAGCTTAGTGAGTGCAGATACGCAGTATTTT.

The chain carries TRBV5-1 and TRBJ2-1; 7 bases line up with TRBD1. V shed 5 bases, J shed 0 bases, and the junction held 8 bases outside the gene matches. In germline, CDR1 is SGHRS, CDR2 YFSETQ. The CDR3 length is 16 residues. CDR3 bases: TGCGCCAGCAGAGGGGGCTCCGACAGCTCCTACAATGAGCAGTTCTTC. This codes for CASRGGSDSSYNEQFF.

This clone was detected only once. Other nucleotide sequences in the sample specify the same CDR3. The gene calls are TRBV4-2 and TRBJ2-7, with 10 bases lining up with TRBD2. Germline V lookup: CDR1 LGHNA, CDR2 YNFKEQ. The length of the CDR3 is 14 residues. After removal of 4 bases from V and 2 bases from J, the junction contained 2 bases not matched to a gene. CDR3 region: CASSPSGRAYEQYF. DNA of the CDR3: TGTGCCAGCAGCCCGAGCGGGAGGGCCTACGAGCAGTACTTC.

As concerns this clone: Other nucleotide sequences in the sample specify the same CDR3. The CDR3 DNA is TGTGCCAGCAGTTACTCCGAGGGGCTCGGTGGCTACACCTTC. This codes for CASSYSEGLGGYTF. The chain couples TRBV6-5 to TRBJ1-2; a weak D match, TRBD1 (5 bases). The length of the CDR3 is 14 residues. V was shortened by 0 bases and J by 7 bases, with 12 bases between the two germline ends. The germline V gene has CDR1 MNHEY and CDR2 SVGAGI.

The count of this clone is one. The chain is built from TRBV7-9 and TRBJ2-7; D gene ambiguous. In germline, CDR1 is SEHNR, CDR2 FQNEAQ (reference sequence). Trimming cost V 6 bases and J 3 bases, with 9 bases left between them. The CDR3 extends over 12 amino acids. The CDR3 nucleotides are TGTGCCAGCAGACTCGACCTCTACGAGCAGTACTTC. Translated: CASRLDLYEQYF.

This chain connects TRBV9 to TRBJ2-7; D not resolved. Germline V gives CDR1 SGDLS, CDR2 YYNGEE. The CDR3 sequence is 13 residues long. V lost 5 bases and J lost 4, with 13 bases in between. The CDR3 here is CASRPEYGYEQYF. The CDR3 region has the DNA TGTGCCAGCAGGCCGGAATATGGATACGAGCAGTACTTC.

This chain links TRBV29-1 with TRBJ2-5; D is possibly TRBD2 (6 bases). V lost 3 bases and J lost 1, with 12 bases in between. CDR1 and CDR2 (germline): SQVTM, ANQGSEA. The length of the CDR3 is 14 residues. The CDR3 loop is CSVEGWEAQETQYF. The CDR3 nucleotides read TGCAGCGTTGAGGGGTGGGAGGCCCAAGAGACCCAGTACTTC.

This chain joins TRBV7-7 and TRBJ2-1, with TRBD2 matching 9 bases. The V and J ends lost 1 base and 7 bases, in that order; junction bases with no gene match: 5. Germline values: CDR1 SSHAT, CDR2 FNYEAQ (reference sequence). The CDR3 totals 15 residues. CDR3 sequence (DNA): TGTGCCAGCAGCTTAGTAGCGGGAGTAGCGAATGAGCAGTTCTTC. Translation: CASSLVAGVANEQFF.

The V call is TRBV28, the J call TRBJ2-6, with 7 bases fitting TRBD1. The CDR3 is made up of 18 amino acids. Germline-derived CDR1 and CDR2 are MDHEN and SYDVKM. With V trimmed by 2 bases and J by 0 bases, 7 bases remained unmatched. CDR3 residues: CASSLTAGGSSGANVLTF. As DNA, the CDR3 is TGTGCCAGCAGTTTAACGGCAGGGGGTAGCTCTGGGGCCAACGTCCTGACTTTC.

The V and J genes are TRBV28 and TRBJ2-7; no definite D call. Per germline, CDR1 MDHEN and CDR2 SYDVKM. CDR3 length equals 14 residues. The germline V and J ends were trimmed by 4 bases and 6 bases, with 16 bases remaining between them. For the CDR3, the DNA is TGTGCCAGCAGTTACCGGGCCCTTGGTGGCGAGCAGTACTTC. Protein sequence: CASSYRALGGEQYF. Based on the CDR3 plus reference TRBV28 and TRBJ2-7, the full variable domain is DVKVTQSSRYLVKRTGEKVFLECVQDMDHENMFWYRQDPGLGLRLIYFSYDVKMKEKGDIPEGYSVSREKKERFSLILESASTNQTSMYLCASSYRALGGEQYFGPGTRLTVT.

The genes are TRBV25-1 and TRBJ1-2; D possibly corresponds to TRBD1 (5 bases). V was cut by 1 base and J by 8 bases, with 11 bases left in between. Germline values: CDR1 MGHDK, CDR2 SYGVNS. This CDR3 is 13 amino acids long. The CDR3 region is CASSEWGSEGYTF. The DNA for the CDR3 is TGTGCCAGCAGTGAATGGGGGTCAGAAGGCTACACCTTC.

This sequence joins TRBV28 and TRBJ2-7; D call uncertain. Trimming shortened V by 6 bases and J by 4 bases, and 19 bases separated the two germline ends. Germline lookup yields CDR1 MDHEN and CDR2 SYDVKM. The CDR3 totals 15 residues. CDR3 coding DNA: TGTGCCAGCAGCGTCGAGTTTTCCACCCGTTACGAGCAGTACTTC. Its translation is CASSVEFSTRYEQYF.

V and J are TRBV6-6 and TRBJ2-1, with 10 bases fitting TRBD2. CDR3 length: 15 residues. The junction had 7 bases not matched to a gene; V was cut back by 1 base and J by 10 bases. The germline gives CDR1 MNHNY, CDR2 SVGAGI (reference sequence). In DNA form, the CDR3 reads TGTGCCAGCAGTTACTGGCTAGCGGGAGTCGAGGAGCAGTTCTTC. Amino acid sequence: CASSYWLAGVEEQFF.

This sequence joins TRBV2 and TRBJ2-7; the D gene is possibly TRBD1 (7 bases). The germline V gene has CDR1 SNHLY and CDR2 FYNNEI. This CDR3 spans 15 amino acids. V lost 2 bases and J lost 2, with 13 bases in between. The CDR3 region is CASSESGGPPYEQYF. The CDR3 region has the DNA TGTGCCAGCAGTGAATCAGGGGGGCCCCCCTACGAGCAGTACTTC.

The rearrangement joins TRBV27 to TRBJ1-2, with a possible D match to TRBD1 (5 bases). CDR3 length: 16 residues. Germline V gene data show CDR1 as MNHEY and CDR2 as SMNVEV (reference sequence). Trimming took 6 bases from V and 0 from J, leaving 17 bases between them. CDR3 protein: CASSLNLDTANYGYTF. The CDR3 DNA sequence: TGTGCCAGCAGCTTAAATCTGGACACCGCTAACTATGGCTACACCTTC.

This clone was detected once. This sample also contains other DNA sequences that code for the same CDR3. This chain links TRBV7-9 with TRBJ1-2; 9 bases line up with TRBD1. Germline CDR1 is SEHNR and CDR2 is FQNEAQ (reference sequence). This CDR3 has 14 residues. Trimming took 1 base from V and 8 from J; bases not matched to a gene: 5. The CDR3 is CASSLGGTGYGYTF. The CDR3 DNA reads TGTGCCAGCAGCTTAGGAGGGACAGGGTACGGCTACACCTTC.

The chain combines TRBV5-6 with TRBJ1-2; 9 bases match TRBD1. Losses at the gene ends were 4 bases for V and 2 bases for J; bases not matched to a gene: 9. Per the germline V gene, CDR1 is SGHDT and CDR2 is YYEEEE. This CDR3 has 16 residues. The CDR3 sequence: CASSHAGTGINYGYTF. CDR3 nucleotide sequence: TGTGCCAGCAGCCATGCCGGGACAGGGATAAACTATGGCTACACCTTC.

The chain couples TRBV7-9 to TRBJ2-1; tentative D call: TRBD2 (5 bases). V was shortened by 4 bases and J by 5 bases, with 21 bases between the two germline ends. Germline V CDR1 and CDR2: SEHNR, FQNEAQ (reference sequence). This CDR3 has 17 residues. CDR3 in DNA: TGTGCCAGCAGCTCAACCGATTCGGGGATCAGGCACAATGAGCAGTTCTTC. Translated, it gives CASSSTDSGIRHNEQFF. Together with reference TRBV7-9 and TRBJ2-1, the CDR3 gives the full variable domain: DTGVSQNPRHKITKRGQNVTFRCDPISEHNRLYWYRQTLGQGPEFLTYFQNEAQLEKSRLLSDRFSAERPKGSFSTLEIQRTEQGDSAMYLCASSSTDSGIRHNEQFFGPGTRLTVL.

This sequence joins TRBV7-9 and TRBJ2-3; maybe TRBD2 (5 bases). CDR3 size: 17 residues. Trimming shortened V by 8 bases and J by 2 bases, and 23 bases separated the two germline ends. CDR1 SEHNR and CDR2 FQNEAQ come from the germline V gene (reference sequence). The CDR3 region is CASSLSVRRDYTDTQYF. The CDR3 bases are TGTGCCAGCTCACTGTCTGTCCGAAGAGACTACACAGATACGCAGTATTTT.

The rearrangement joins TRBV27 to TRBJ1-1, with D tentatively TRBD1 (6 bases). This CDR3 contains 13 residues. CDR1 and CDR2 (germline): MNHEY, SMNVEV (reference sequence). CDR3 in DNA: TGTGCTCTCCAGGGGCCTATGAACACTGAAGCTTTCTTT. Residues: CALQGPMNTEAFF.

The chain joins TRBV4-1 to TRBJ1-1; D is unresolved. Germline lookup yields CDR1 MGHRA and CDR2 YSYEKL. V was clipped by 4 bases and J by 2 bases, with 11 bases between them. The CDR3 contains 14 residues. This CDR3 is CASSPITLNTEAFF. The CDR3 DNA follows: TGCGCCAGCAGCCCTATTACATTAAACACTGAAGCTTTCTTT.

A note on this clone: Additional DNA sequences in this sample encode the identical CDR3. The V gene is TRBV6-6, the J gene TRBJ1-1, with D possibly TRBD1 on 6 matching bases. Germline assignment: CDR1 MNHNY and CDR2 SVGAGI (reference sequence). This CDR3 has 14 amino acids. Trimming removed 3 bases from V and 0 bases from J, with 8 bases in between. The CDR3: CASSYTGLNTEAFF. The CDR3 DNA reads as TGTGCCAGCAGTTATACAGGGTTGAACACTGAAGCTTTCTTT.

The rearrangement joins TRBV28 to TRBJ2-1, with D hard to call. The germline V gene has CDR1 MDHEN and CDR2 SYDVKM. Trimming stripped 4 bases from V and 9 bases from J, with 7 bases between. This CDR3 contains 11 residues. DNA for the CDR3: TGTGCCAGCAGTTCCCTCGTTGAGCAGTTCTTC. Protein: CASSSLVEQFF.

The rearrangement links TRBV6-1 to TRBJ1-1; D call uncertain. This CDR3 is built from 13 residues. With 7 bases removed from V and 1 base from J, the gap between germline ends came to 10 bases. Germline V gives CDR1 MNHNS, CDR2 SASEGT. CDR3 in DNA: TGTGCCAGCACCCCGGGATGGAACACTGAAGCTTTCTTT. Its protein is CASTPGWNTEAFF.

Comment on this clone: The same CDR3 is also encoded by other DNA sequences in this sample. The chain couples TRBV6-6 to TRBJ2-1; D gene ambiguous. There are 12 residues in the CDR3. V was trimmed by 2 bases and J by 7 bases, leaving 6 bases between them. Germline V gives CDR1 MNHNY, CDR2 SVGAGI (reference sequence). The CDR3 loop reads CASSYVLNEQFF. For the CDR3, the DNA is TGTGCCAGCAGTTACGTTCTGAATGAGCAGTTCTTC.

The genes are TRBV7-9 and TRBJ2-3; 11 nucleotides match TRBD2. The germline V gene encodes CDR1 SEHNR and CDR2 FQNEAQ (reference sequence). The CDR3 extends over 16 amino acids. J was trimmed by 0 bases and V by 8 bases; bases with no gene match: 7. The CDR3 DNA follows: TGTGCCAGCGAACTCGGGACTAGCGGTAGCACAGATACGCAGTATTTT. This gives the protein CASELGTSGSTDTQYF.

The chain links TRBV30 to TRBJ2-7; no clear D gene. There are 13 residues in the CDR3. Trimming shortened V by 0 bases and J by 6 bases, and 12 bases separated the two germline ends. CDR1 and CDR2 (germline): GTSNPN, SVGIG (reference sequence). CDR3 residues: CAWSVNPASEQYF. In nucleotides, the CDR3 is TGTGCCTGGAGTGTAAACCCGGCCAGCGAGCAGTACTTC.